This T cell receptor beta chain is from a study of response to subunit inactivated influenza vaccine. General observations from the study: Few new T cells, the authors suggested, are recruited by each seasonal influenza vaccination.

There are many counts of this clonotype. What it binds is unknown. TCRdb reprocessed the RT-PCR reads via MiXCR and lists one record per CDR3 protein. The top ten hold around 13% of the sample, which has fewer than 600,000 distinct CDR3 sequences, under 8.5% seen once. V was clipped by 5 bases and J by 6 bases; unmatched bases: 9. This CDR3 comprises 15 residues. The germline V gene encodes CDR1 MDHEN and CDR2 SYDVKM. This TCR was sampled from a man aged 50 to 69 who received an inactivated influenza vaccine. The V and J genes are TRBV28 and TRBJ2-3; 9 bases map to TRBD1. This specimen consisted of PBMCs from blood, obtained less than 25 months after vaccination. CDR3 in DNA: TGTGCCAGCAGTCCTTTTACGGACAGGGGCGATACGCAGTATTTT. Protein: CASSPFTDRGDTQYF.